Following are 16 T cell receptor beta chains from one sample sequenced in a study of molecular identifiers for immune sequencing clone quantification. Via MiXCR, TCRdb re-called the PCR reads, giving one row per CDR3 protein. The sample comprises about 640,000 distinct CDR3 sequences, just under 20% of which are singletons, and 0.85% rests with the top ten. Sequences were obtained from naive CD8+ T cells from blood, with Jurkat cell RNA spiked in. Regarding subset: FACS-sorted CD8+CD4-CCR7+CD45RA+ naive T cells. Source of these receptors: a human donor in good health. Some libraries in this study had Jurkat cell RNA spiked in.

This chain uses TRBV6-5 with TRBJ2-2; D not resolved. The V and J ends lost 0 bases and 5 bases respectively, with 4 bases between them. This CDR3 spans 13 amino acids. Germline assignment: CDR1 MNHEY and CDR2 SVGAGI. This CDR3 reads CASSYSMTGELFF. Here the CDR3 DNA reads TGTGCCAGCAGTTACTCCATGACCGGGGAGCTGTTTTTT.

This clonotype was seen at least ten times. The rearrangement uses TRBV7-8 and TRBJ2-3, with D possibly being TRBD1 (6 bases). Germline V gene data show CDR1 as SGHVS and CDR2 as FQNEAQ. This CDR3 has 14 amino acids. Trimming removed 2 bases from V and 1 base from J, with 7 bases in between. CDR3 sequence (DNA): TGTGCCAGCAGCTTATGGACAGGCACAGATACGCAGTATTTT. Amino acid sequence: CASSLWTGTDTQYF.

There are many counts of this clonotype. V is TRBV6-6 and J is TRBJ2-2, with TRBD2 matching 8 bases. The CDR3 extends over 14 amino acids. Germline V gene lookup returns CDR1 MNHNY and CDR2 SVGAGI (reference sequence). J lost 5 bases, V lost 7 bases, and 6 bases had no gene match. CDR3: CASTGGRRTGELFF. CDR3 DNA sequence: TGTGCCAGCACCGGCGGGAGGCGAACCGGGGAGCTGTTTTTT.

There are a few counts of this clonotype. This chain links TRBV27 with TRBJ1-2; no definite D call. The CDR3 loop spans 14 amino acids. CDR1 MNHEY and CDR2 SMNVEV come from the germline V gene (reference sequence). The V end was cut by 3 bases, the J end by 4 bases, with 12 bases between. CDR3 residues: CASSFGRGSYGYTF. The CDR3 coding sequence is TGTGCCAGCAGTTTTGGTCGGGGATCCTATGGCTACACCTTC.

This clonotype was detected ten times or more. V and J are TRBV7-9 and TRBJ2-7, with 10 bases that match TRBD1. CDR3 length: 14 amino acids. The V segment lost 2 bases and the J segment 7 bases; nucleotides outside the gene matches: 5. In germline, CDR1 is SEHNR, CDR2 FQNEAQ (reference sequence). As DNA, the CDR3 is TGTGCCAGCAGCTTATGGACAGGGGGGAGTGAGCAGTACTTC. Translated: CASSLWTGGSEQYF.

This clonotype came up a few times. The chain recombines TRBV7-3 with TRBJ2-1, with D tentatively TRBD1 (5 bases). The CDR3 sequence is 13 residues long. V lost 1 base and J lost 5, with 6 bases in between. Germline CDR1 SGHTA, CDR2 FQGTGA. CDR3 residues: CASSLMGHNEQFF. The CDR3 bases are TGTGCCAGCAGCTTAATGGGGCACAATGAGCAGTTCTTC.

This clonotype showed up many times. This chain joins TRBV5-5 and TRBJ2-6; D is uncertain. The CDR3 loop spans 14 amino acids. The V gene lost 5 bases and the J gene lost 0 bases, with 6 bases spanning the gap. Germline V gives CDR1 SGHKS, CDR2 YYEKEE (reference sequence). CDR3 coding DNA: TGTGCCAGCAGTTTAGACTCTGGGGCCAACGTCCTGACTTTC. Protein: CASSLDSGANVLTF.

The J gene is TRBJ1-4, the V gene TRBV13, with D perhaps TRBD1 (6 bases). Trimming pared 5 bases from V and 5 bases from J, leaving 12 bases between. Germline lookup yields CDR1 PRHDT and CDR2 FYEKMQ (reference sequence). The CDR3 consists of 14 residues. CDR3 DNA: TGTGCCAGCAGCCAGACAGGACCAAATGAAAAACTGTTTTTT. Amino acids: CASSQTGPNEKLFF.

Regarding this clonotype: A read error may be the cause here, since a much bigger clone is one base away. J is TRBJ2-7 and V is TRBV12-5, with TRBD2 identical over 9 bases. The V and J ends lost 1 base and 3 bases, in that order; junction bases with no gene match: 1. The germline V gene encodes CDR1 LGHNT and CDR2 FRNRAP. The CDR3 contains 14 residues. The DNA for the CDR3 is TGTGCTAGTGGTTTGGGCGGGGGGGGCTACGAGCAGTACTTC. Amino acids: CASGLGGGGYEQYF. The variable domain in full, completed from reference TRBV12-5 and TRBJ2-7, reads DARVTQTPRHKVTEMGQEVTMRCQPILGHNTVFWYRQTMMQGLELLAYFRNRAPLDDSGMPKDRFSAEMPDATLATLKIQPSEPRDSAVYFCASGLGGGGYEQYFGPGTRLTVT.

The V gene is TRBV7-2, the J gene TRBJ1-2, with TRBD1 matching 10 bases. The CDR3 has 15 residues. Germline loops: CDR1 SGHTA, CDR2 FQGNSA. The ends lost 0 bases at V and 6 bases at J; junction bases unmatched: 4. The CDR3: CASSLALGTGDGYTF. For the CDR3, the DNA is TGTGCCAGCAGCTTAGCGCTAGGGACAGGGGATGGCTACACCTTC. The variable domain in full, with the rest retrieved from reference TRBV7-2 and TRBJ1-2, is GAGVSQSPSNKVTEKGKDVELRCDPISGHTALYWYRQSLGQGLEFLIYFQGNSAPDKSGLPSDRFSAERTGGSVSTLTIQRTQQEDSAVYLCASSLALGTGDGYTFGSGTRLTVV.

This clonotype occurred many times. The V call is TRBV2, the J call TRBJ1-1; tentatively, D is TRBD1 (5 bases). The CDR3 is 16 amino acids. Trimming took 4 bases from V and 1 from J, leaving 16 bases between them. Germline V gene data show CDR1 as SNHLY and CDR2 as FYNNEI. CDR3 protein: CASSAYGIRENTEAFF. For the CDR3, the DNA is TGTGCCAGCAGTGCCTATGGGATCAGGGAGAACACTGAAGCTTTCTTT.

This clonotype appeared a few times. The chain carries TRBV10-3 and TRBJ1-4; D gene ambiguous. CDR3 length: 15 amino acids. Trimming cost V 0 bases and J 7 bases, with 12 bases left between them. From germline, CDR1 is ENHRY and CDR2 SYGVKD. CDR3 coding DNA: TGTGCCATCAGTGAGTCGCAGGATTCGGGTGAAAAACTGTTTTTT. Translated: CAISESQDSGEKLFF.

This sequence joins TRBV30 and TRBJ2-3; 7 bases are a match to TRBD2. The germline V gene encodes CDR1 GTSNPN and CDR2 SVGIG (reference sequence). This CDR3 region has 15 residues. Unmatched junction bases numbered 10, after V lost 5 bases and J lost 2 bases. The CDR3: CAWGVGEGITDTQYF. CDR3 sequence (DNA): TGTGCCTGGGGGGTTGGGGAGGGGATCACAGATACGCAGTATTTT.

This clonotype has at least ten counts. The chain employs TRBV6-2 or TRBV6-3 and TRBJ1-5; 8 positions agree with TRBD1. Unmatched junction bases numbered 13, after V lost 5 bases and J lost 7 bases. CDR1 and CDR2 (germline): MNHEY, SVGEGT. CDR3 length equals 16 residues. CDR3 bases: TGTGCCAGCAGTCCCTACCCCGGACAGGGAGGGCAGCCCCAGCATTTT. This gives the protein CASSPYPGQGGQPQHF.

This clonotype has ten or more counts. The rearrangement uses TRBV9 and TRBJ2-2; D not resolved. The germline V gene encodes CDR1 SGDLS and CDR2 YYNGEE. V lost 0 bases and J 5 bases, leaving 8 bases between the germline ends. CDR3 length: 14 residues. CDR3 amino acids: CASSVVIGTGELFF. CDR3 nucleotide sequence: TGTGCCAGCAGCGTAGTGATTGGGACCGGGGAGCTGTTTTTT.

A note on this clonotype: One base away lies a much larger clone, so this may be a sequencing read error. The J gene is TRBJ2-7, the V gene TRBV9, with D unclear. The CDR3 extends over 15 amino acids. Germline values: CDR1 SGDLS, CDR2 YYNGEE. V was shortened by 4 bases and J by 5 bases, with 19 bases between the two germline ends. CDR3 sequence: CASSPRGRVGDEQYF. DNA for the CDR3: TGTGCCAGCAGCCCGAGAGGACGAGTGGGCGACGAGCAGTACTTC.